What follows is one T cell receptor beta chain and its context. The target antigen is unknown. The data stem from a study of cytomegalovirus exposure and HLA in healthy donors. Turning to the study itself: An earlier analysis found roughly 100 million unique TCR beta sequences from approximately 190 million T cells. A preliminary data release comprised around 85 million unique TCRs obtained from HLA-typed donors. General study results and limits: The authors later found TCR association rates varying by HLA locus, with DRB1 most and HLA-C fewest. According to a later analysis, donors in an Asian-associated ancestry cluster reportedly had fewer N-insertions than the roughly 670-donor mean.

The PCR had 60 Vbeta and 13 Jbeta primers. TCRdb's table, derived via immunoSEQ multiplex PCR, lists solely in-frame clones and lacks some. This sample carries about 130,000 clones, with about 1.5% going to the ten biggest clones. Germline V CDR1 and CDR2: SGDLS, YYNGEE. Losses at the gene ends were 4 bases for V and 2 bases for J; bases not matched to a gene: 14. This CDR3 contains 18 residues. The genes are TRBV9 and TRBJ2-3; 9 nucleotides align to TRBD2. Specimen: PBMCs. The sequence was obtained from a woman in her thirties or forties in good health and CMV-seropositive. The CDR3, as DNA: TGTGCCAGCAGCACGCACCCTAGGCTAGCGGGGATCACAGATACGCAGTATTTT. Translation: CASSTHPRLAGITDTQYF. Variable domain in full (rest from reference TRBV9 and TRBJ2-3): DSGVTQTPKHLITATGQRVTLRCSPRSGDLSVYWYQQSLDQGLQFLIQYYNGEERAKGNILERFSAQQFPDLHSELNLSSLELGDSALYFCASSTHPRLAGITDTQYFGPGTRLTVL.